The rows below give T cell receptor beta chains drawn from one sample of a study of spatial heterogeneity in lung cancer. TCRdb reprocessed the 5' RACE reads via MiXCR and lists one record per CDR3 protein. In the table there are 25,000 to 35,000 distinct CDR3 sequences, 5% to 6% of which are singletons. The sequenced sample was PBMCs, obtained at follow-up. The receptors derive from a female donor with early-stage non-small cell lung cancer. The CDR3 runs from the conserved cysteine through the conserved F or W. Each record gives: D gene, clone size, J gene, V gene, CDR3 DNA, CDR3 protein. D genes are given only for firm matches. The size entry is marked missing in some rows and otherwise reads once, few, many or a size class.

TRBD1	few	TRBJ2-7	TRBV5-4	TGTGCCAGCAGCTTGGCCGGACAGGGTTTAAGAGGCGCCGAGCAGTACTTC	CASSLAGQGLRGAEQYF
.	many	TRBJ2-2	TRBV19	TGTGCCAGTAGCAGACAGTCCGGGGAGCTGTTTTTT	CASSRQSGELFF
.	many	TRBJ2-7	TRBV3-1	TGTGCCAGCAGCCATTCAGGATCCTACGAGCAGTACTTC	CASSHSGSYEQYF
.	medium-sized	TRBJ2-5	TRBV9	TGTGCCAGCAGCGTAGGACAGGCCCAAGAGACCCAGTACTTC	CASSVGQAQETQYF
.	.	TRBJ2-5	TRBV6-9	TGTGCCAGCAGCGACTGGATCCCTAGGGGGACCCAGTACTTC	CASSDWIPRGTQYF
.	many	TRBJ2-5	TRBV14	TGTGCCAGCAGCCGCTTTCGCGAAAAGACCCAGTACTTC	CASSRFREKTQYF
.	many	TRBJ2-5	TRBV12-3/TRBV12-4	TGTGCCAGCAGTTTAGACGGGTGGGCCCAGTACTTC	CASSLDGWAQYF
TRBD2	few	TRBJ2-5	TRBV7-2	TGTGCCAGCAGCAATAGCGGGGGGGCTGGAGAGACCCAGTACTTC	CASSNSGGAGETQYF
TRBD2	many	TRBJ2-5	TRBV7-2	TGTGCCAGCAGCTTAGGCGGCGGGGGGCCCCGGTACTTC	CASSLGGGGPRYF
.	.	TRBJ2-7	TRBV20-1	TGCAGTGCTAGGTCCGACACCAACCCAGTCGAGCAGTACTTC	CSARSDTNPVEQYF
TRBD2	many	TRBJ2-3	TRBV20-1	TGCAGTGCCTCCCGGGGGGAGACAGATACGCAGTATTTT	CSASRGETDTQYF
.	many	TRBJ1-5	TRBV7-3	TGTGCCAGCAGCTTTGGCGAGGGACGGGGCAATCAGCCCCAGCATTTT	CASSFGEGRGNQPQHF
TRBD1	many	TRBJ2-1	TRBV5-1	TGCGCCAGCAGCCCTCAGGGGGCCTACAATGAGCAGTTCTTC	CASSPQGAYNEQFF
.	few	TRBJ2-5	TRBV20-1	TGCAGTGCTAGACCAGGGGGGGAGACCCAGTACTTC	CSARPGGETQYF
.	many	TRBJ1-6	TRBV7-2	TGTGCCAGCAGCCAGGATTATAATTCACCCCTCCACTTT	CASSQDYNSPLHF
TRBD1	many	TRBJ1-1	TRBV29-1	TGCAGCGCACGGACAGGGCGCGACACTGAAGCTTTCTTT	CSARTGRDTEAFF
TRBD1	many	TRBJ1-5	TRBV6-1	TGTGCCAGCAGTGGGGGACAGGGGCGCAATCAGCCCCAGCATTTT	CASSGGQGRNQPQHF
TRBD2	many	TRBJ2-1	TRBV3-1	TGTGCCAGCAGCATTCCGGGGGGTGAGCAGTTCTTC	CASSIPGGEQFF
.	many	TRBJ1-4	TRBV5-5	TGTGCCAGCAGCCCGTGGACTGCCGGTGGTGAAAAACTGTTTTTT	CASSPWTAGGEKLFF
.	few	TRBJ1-3	TRBV12-3/TRBV12-4	TGTGCCAGCAGTTGGGGTTCGGGAAACACCATATATTTT	CASSWGSGNTIYF
.	many	TRBJ1-2	TRBV11-2	TGTGCCAGCAGCTTAATGGACTATGGCTACACCTTC	CASSLMDYGYTF
TRBD1	many	TRBJ2-7	TRBV7-2	TGTGCCAGCAGCCCCGCCTCCGGACAGGTCTACGAGCAGTACTTC	CASSPASGQVYEQYF
TRBD1	many	TRBJ2-7	TRBV6-5	TGTGCCAGCAGTTACGGTCGGGACAGGGGGCAGTACTTC	CASSYGRDRGQYF
.	many	TRBJ2-7	TRBV4-2	TGTGCCAGCAGCCAAGAGAACGGCCCCTACGAGCAGTACTTC	CASSQENGPYEQYF
TRBD1	many	TRBJ2-3	TRBV29-1	TGCAGCGTCCGACAGGGGGCAACGTCCACAGATACGCAGTATTTT	CSVRQGATSTDTQYF
TRBD1	.	TRBJ1-1	TRBV7-2	TGTGCCAGCAGCTTAAGGACAGGGAACACTGAAGCTTTCTTT	CASSLRTGNTEAFF
.	medium-sized	TRBJ2-1	TRBV15	TGTGCCACCAGCTTACAGGTCACCCACAATGAGCAGTTCTTC	CATSLQVTHNEQFF
TRBD2	few	TRBJ2-7	TRBV20-1	TGCAGTGCTAGAGATGTTGGCGTGGGACTAGCGGCTTACGAGCAGTACTTC	CSARDVGVGLAAYEQYF
TRBD1	medium-sized	TRBJ2-2	TRBV6-5	TGTGCCAGCAGTCAGGACAGGGGGAACACCGGGGAGCTGTTTTTT	CASSQDRGNTGELFF
.	many	TRBJ2-3	TRBV7-2	TGTGCCAGCAGCTTATTCGCAGCTTCTACGCAGTATTTT	CASSLFAASTQYF
TRBD1	.	TRBJ2-7	TRBV29-1	TGCAGCGTTGAAGATCAGGGGGCCCACGAGCAGTACTTC	CSVEDQGAHEQYF
.	few	TRBJ2-7	TRBV12-3/TRBV12-4	TGTGCCAGCAGTCCCACCGCGAGGAGCTCCTACGAGCAGTACTTC	CASSPTARSSYEQYF
TRBD1	many	TRBJ2-3	TRBV7-8	TGTGCCAGCAGCGCCCACAGGGGGCGCACAGATACGCAGTATTTT	CASSAHRGRTDTQYF
.	.	TRBJ1-1	TRBV30	TGTGCCTGGAGAGAAGGGCTGAACACTGAAGCTTTCTTC	CAWREGLNTEAFF
.	many	TRBJ2-1	TRBV4-2	TGTGCCAGCAGCCAAGGACCTCAAGTATCCAGTAAGGAGCAGTTCTTC	CASSQGPQVSSKEQFF
.	many	TRBJ2-7	TRBV6-2/TRBV6-3	TGTGCCAGCAGGGACGGGAGCCCCTACGAGCAGTACTTC	CASRDGSPYEQYF
.	many	TRBJ2-1	TRBV28	TGTGCCAGCAGGGGGGCAGCGGGAACCTACAATGAGCAGTTCTTC	CASRGAAGTYNEQFF
.	medium-sized	TRBJ2-2	TRBV4-3	TGCGCCAGCAGCCAAGAGCCTAACACCGGGGAGCTGTTTTTT	CASSQEPNTGELFF
TRBD1	many	TRBJ2-3	TRBV29-1	TGCAGCGTTTCGCCAGGGGGCGTCGGGACAGATACGCAGTATTTT	CSVSPGGVGTDTQYF
TRBD1	many	TRBJ2-2	TRBV4-2	TGTGCCAGCAGCCATCGGGCAGGGGGAATAGGGGAGCTGTTTTTT	CASSHRAGGIGELFF